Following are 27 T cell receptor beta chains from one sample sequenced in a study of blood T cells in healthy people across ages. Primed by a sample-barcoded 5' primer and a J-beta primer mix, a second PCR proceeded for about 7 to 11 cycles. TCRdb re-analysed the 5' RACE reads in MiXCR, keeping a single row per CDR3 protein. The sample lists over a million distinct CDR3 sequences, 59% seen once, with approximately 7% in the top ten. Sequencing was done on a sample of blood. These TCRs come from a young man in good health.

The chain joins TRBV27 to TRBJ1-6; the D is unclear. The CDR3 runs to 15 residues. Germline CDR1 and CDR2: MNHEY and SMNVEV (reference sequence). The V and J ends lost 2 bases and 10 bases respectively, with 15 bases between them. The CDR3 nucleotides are TGTGCCAGCAGTTTAAGAAGACCCTTGGAATCACCCCTCCACTTT. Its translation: CASSLRRPLESPLHF.

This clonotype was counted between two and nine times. The CDR3 nucleotides read TGCAGTGCTAGAGATCGGACCAGGGTGAACGAGCAGTACTTC. Translating gives CSARDRTRVNEQYF. This rearrangement joins TRBV20-1 to TRBJ2-7; D is perhaps TRBD1 (5 bases). The CDR3 contains 14 residues. Germline V gives CDR1 DFQATT, CDR2 SNEGSKA (reference sequence). V shed 0 bases and J shed 5 bases, with 14 bases lying between them.

The CDR3 coding sequence is TGTGCCAGCAGTCACAGGGTGGGAGCTGGGGCCAACGTCCTGACTTTC. Translation gives CASSHRVGAGANVLTF. The genes are TRBV12-3 or TRBV12-4 and TRBJ2-6; weak D call: TRBD1 (6 bases). V was cut by 5 bases and J by 2 bases, with 13 bases left in between. This CDR3 region has 16 residues.

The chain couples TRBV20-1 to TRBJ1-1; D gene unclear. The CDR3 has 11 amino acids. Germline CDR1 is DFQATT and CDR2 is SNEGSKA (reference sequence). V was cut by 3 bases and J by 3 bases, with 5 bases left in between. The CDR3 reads CSASVYTEAFF. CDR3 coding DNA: TGCAGTGCTAGTGTGTACACTGAAGCTTTCTTT.

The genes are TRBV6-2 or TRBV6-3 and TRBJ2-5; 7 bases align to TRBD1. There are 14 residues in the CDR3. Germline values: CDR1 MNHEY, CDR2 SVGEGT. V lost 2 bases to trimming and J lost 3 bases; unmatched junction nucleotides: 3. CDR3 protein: CASSYRQGEETQYF. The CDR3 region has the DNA TGTGCCAGCAGTTACCGGCAGGGGGAAGAGACCCAGTACTTC.

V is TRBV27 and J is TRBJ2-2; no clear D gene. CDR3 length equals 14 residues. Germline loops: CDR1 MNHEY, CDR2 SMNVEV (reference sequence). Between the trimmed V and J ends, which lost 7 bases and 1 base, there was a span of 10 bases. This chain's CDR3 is CASKDVQNTGELFF. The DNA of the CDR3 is TGTGCCAGCAAGGATGTCCAGAACACCGGGGAGCTGTTTTTT.

The CDR3 spells CSASGHFSYNEQFF. CDR3 DNA: TGCAGTGCTAGCGGCCACTTCTCCTACAATGAGCAGTTCTTC. This rearrangement joins TRBV20-1 to TRBJ2-1, with D uncertain. From germline, CDR1 is DFQATT and CDR2 SNEGSKA (reference sequence). Between the trimmed V and J ends, which lost 3 bases and 0 bases, there was a span of 9 bases. The CDR3 length is 14 residues.

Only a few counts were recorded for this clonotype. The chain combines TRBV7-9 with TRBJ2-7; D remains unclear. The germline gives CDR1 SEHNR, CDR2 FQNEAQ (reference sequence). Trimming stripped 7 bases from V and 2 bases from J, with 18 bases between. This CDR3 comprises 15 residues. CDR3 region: CASIDLGRLPYEQYF. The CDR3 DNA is TGTGCCAGCATCGACCTAGGCCGATTACCCTACGAGCAGTACTTC.

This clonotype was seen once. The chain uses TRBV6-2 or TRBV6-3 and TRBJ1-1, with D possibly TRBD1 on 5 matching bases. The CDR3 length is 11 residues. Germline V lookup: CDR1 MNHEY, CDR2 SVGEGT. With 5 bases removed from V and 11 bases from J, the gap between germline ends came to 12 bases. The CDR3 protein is CASSPGTPAFF. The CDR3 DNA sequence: TGTGCCAGCAGTCCTGGGACCCCGGCTTTCTTT.

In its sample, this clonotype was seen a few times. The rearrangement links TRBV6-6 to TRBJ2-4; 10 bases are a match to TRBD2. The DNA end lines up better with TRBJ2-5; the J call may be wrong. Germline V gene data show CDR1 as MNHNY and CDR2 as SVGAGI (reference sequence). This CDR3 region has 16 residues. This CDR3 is CASSYSFGLAEETQYF. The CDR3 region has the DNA TGTGCCAGCAGTTACTCGTTCGGACTAGCGGAAGAGACCCAGTACTTC.

The chain's CDR3 is CASSEGTVYQETQYF. The CDR3 region has the DNA TGTGCCAGCAGTGAAGGGACAGTGTACCAAGAGACCCAGTACTTC. The genes are TRBV2 and TRBJ2-5; maybe TRBD1 (6 bases). The V gene's germline CDR1 is SNHLY and CDR2 FYNNEI. Between the trimmed V and J ends, which lost 1 base and 0 bases, there was a span of 9 bases. The CDR3 loop spans 15 amino acids.

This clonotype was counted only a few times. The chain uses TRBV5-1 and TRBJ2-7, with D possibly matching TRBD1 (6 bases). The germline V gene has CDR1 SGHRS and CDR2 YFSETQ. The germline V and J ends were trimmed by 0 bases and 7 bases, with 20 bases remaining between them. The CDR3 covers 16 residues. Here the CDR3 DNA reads TGCGCCAGCAGCTTGGTCAGACAGGAGGCTCGTCGGGAGCAGTACTTC. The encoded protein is CASSLVRQEARREQYF.

CDR3 sequence (DNA): TGCAGTGCTAGAGGGCCCAGGGGAGACACTGAAGCTTTCTTT. The encoded protein is CSARGPRGDTEAFF. The gene calls are TRBV20-1 and TRBJ1-1, with D perhaps matching TRBD1 (6 bases). CDR3 length: 14 amino acids. With 1 base removed from V and 3 bases from J, the gap between germline ends came to 12 bases. Germline V CDR1 and CDR2: DFQATT, SNEGSKA (reference sequence).

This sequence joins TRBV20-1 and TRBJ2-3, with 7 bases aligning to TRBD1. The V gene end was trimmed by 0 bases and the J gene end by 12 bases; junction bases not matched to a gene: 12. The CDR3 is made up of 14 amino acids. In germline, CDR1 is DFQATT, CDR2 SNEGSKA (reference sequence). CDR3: CSARDRDSDATQYF. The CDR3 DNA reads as TGCAGTGCTAGAGACCGGGACAGCGACGCAACCCAGTATTTT.

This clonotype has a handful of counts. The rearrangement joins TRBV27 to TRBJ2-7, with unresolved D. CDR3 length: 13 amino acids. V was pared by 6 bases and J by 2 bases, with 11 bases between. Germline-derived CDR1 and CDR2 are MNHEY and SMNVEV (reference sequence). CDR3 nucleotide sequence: TGTGCCAGCAGCACTGAAATCCCCTACGAGCAGTACTTC. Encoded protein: CASSTEIPYEQYF.

DNA of the CDR3: TGTGCCAGCAGCCCCCGAGTGGGAGGGCCCGTCAAAAACATTCAGTACTTC. Its translation: CASSPRVGGPVKNIQYF. The chain combines TRBV7-2 with TRBJ2-4; 7 bases are shared with TRBD2. CDR3 length: 17 amino acids. The J segment lost 3 bases and the V segment lost 5 bases, leaving 13 bases of the junction unmatched. Germline CDR1 and CDR2: SGHTA and FQGNSA.

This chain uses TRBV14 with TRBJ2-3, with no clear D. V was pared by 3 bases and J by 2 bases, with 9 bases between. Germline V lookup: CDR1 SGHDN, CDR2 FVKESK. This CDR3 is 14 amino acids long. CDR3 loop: CASSHVLITDTQYF. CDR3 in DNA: TGTGCCAGCAGCCATGTCCTAATCACAGATACGCAGTATTTT.

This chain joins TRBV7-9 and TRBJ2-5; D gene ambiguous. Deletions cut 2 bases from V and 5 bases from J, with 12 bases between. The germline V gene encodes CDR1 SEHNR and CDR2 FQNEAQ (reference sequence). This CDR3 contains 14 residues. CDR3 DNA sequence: TGTGCCAGCAGCTTATTGGGGTATGGGGAGACCCAGTACTTC. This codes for CASSLLGYGETQYF.

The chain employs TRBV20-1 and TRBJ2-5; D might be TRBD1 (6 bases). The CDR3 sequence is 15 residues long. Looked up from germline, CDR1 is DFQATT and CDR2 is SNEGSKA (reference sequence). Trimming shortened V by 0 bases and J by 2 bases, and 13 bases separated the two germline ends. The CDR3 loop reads CSAREPGHFQETQYF. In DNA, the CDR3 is TGCAGTGCTAGAGAACCGGGACACTTTCAAGAGACCCAGTACTTC.

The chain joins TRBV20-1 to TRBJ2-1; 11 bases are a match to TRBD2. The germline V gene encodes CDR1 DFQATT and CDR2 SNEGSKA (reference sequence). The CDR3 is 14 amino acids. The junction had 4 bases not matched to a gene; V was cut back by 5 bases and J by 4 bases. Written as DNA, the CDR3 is TGCAGTGCTTCTAGCGGGGGGCGGTACAATGAGCAGTTCTTC. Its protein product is CSASSGGRYNEQFF.

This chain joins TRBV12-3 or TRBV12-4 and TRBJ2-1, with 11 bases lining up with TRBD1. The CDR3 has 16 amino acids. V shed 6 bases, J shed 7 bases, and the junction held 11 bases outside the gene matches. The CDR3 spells CASRPAGTGGGNEQFF. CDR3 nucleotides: TGTGCCAGCAGACCAGCCGGGACAGGGGGAGGAAATGAGCAGTTCTTC.

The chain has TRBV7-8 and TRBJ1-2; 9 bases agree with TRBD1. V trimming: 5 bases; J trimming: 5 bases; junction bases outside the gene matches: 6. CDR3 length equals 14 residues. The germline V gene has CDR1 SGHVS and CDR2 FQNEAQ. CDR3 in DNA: TGTGCCAGCAGCGTACAGGGGGCGGTATATGGCTACACCTTC. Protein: CASSVQGAVYGYTF.

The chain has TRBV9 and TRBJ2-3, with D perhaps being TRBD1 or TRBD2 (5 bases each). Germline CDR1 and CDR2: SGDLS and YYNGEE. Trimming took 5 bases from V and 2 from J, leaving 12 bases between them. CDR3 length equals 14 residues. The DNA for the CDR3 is TGTGCCAGCAGTGGGACCTTGGTCACAGATACGCAGTATTTT. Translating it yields CASSGTLVTDTQYF.

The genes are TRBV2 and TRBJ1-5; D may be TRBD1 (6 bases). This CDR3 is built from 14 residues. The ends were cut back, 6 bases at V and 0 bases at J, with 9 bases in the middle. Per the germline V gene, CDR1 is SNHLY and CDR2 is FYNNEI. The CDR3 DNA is TGTGCCAGCAGGCACAGGGATAGCAATCAGCCCCAGCATTTT. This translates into CASRHRDSNQPQHF.

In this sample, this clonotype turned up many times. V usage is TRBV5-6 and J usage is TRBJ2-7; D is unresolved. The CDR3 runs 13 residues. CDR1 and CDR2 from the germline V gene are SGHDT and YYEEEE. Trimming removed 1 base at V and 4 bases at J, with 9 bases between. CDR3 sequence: CASSLSWSYEQYF. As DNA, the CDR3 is TGTGCCAGCAGCTTGTCTTGGAGTTACGAGCAGTACTTC.

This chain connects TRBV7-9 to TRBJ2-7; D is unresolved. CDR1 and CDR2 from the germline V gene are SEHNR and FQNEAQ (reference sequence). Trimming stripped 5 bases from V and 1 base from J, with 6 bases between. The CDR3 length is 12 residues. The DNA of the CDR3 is TGTGCCAGCAGCATGGCTTCCTACGAGCAGTACTTC. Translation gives CASSMASYEQYF.

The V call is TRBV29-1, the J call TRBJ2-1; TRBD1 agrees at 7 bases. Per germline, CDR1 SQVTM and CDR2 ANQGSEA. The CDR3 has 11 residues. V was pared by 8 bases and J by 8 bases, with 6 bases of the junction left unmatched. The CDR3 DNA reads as TGCAGCACGAGGGGGCCAGATGAGCAGTTCTTC. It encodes CSTRGPDEQFF.